These 3 T cell receptor beta chains came from one sample sequenced in a study of response to subunit inactivated influenza vaccine. MiXCR, run by TCRdb on the RT-PCR reads, gives a single entry per CDR3 protein. The data contain about 540,000 distinct CDR3 sequences, less than 25% of them singletons. The data also belong to a second study, concerning T cells expressing NK-cell markers. Turning to that study: Making the TCR beta cDNA relied on 5'RACE template switching with UMIs.

The material was CD4+ T cells sorted from PBMCs, obtained 12 days after vaccination. These receptors originate from a man in his forties or fifties who received an inactivated influenza vaccine.

This clonotype has at least ten counts. The V gene is TRBV25-1, the J gene TRBJ1-2; no firm D call. The CDR3 extends over 12 amino acids. The V end was cut by 5 bases, the J end by 4 bases, with 8 bases between. Germline CDR1 reads MGHDK; CDR2 reads SYGVNS. CDR3 region: CASSYQSYGYTF. CDR3 in DNA: TGTGCCAGCAGTTATCAGAGCTATGGCTACACCTTC.

The chain recombines TRBV7-9 with TRBJ1-1; D is undetermined. The CDR3 loop spans 15 amino acids. Germline V gene sequence: CDR1 SEHNR, CDR2 FQNEAQ (reference sequence). Between the trimmed V and J ends, which lost 2 bases and 1 base, there was a span of 11 bases. The CDR3 nucleotides are TGTGCCAGCAGCTTATTCCGGGATAAGAACACTGAAGCTTTCTTT. Translated: CASSLFRDKNTEAFF.

This clonotype has a count of ten or more. The junction differs from germline at one of its ends, possibly a read error. The V gene is TRBV5-1, the J gene TRBJ2-7; TRBD1 aligns across 8 bases. The CDR3 runs to 13 residues. Per the germline V gene, CDR1 is SGHRS and CDR2 is YFSETQ. CDR3 region: CASSLDRGGEQYF. The CDR3 DNA reads as TGTGCCAGCAGTTTAGACAGGGGAGGCGAGCAGTACTTC.